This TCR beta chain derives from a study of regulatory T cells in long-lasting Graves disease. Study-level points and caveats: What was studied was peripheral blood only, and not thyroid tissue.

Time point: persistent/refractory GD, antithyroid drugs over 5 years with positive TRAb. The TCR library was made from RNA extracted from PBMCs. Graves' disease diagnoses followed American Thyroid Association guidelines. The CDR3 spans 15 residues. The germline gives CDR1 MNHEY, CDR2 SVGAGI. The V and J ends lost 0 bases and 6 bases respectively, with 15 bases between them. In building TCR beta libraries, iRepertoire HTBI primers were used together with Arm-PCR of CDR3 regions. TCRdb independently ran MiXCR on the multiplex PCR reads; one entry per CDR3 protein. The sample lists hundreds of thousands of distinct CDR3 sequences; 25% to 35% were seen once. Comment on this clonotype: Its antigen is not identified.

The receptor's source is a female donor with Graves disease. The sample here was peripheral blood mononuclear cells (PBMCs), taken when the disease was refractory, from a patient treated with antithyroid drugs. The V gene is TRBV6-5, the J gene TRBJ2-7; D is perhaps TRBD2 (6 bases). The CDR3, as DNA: TGTGCCAGCAGTTACTCAGGAGGGATCGTTGGCGAGCAGTACTTC. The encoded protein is CASSYSGGIVGEQYF.